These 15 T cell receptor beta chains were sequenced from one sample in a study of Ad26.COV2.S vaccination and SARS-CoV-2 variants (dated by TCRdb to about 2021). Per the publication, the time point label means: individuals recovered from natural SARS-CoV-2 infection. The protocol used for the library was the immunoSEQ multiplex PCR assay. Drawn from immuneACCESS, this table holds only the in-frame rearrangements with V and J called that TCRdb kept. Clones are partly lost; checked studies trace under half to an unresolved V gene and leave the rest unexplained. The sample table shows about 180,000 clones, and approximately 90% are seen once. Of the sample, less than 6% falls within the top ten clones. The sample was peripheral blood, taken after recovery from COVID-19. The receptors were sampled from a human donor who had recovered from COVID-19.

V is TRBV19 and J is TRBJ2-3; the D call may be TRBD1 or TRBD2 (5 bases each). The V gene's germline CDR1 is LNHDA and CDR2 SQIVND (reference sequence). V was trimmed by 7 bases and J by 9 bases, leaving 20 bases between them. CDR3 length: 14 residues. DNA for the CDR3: TGTGCCAGTAAGGGTCAGGTCGAGGGGAAAACGCAGTATTTT. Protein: CASKGQVEGKTQYF.

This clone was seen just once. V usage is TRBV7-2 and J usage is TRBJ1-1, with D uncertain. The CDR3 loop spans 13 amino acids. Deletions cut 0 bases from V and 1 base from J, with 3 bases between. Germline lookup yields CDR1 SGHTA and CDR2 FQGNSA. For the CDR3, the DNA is TGTGCCAGCAGCTTAGCAGGGAACACTGAAGCTTTCTTT. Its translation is CASSLAGNTEAFF.

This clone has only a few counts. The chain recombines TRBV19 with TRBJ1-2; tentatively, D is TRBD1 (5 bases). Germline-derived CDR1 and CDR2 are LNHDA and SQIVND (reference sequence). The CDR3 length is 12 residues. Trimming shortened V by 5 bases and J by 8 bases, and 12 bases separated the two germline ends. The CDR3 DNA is TGTGCCAGTAGTGCACAGGTTGGAGGCTACACCTTC. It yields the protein CASSAQVGGYTF.

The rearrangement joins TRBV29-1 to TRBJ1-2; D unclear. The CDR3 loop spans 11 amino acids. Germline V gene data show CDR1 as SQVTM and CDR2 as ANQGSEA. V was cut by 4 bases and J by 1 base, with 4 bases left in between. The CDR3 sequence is CSVGGNYGYTF. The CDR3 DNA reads TGCAGCGTTGGGGGTAACTATGGCTACACCTTC. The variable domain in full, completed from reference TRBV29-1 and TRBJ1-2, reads SAVISQKPSRDICQRGTSLTIQCQVDSQVTMMFWYRQQPGQSLTLIATANQGSEATYESGFVIDKFPISRPNLTFSTLTVSNMSPEDSSIYLCSVGGNYGYTFGSGTRLTVV.

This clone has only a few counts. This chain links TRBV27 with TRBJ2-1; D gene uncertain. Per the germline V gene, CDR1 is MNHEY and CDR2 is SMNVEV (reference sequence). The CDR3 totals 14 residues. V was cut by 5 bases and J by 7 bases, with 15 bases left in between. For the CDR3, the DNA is TGTGCCAGCAGTCTAAGCACAAGCTGGAATGAGCAGTTCTTC. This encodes CASSLSTSWNEQFF.

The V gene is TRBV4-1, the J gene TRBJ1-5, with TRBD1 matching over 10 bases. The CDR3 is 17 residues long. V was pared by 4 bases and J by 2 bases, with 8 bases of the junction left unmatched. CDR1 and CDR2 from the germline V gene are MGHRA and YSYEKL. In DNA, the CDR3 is TGCGCCAGCAGCCCCGGGACAGGGGTCGATGGCAATCAGCCCCAGCATTTT. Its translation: CASSPGTGVDGNQPQHF.

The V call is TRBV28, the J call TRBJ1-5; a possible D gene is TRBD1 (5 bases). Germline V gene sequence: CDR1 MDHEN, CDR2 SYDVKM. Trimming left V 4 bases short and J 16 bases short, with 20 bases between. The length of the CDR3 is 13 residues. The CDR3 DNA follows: TGTGCCAGCAGTTGGGGGGGAGAGGGTTCGGGACATTTT. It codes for CASSWGGEGSGHF.

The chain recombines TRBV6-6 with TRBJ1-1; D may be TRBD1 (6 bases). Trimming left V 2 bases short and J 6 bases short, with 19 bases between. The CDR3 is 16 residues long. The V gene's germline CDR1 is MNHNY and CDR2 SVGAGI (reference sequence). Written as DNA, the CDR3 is TGTGCCAGCAGTTACCCCGTAGGGGGGACGGACGCTGAAGCTTTCTTT. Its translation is CASSYPVGGTDAEAFF.

The CDR3 reads CASSPLRGPDGYTF. The CDR3 nucleotides are TGTGCCAGCTCACCGCTCAGGGGGCCCGACGGCTACACCTTC. V usage is TRBV18 and J usage is TRBJ1-2, with 8 bases fitting TRBD1. CDR3 length equals 14 residues. Trimming at V came to 3 bases and at J to 8 bases, leaving 8 bases not matched to a gene. The germline V gene encodes CDR1 KGHSH and CDR2 LQKENI.

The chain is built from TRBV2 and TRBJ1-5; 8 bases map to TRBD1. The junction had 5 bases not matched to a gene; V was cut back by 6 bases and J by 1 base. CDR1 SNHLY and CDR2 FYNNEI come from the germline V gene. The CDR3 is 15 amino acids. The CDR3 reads CASSDRGSSNQPQHF. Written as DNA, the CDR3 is TGTGCCAGCAGCGACAGGGGATCGAGCAATCAGCCCCAGCATTTT.

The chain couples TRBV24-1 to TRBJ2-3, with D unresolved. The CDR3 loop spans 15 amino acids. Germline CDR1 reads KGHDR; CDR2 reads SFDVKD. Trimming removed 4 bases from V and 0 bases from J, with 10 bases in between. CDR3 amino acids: CATSETAASTDTQYF. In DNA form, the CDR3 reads TGTGCCACCAGTGAAACCGCAGCTAGCACAGATACGCAGTATTTT.

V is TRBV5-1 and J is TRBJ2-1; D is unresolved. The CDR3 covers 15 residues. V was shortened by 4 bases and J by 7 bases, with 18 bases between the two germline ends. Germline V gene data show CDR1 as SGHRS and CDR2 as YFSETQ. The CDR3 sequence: CASSIRAPFWNEQFF. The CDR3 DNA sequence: TGCGCCAGCAGCATTCGGGCCCCTTTTTGGAATGAGCAGTTCTTC.

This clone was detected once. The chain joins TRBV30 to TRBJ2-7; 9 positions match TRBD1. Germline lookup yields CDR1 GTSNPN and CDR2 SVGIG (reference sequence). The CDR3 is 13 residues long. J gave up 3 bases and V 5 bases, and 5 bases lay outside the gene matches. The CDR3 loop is CAWGTGGHYEQYF. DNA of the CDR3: TGTGCCTGGGGAACAGGGGGCCACTACGAGCAGTACTTC. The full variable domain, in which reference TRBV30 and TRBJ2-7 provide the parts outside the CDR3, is SQTIHQWPATLVQPVGSPLSLECTVEGTSNPNLYWYRQAAGRGLQLLFYSVGIGQISSEVPQNLSASRPQDRQFILSSKKLLLSDSGFYLCAWGTGGHYEQYFGPGTRLTVT.

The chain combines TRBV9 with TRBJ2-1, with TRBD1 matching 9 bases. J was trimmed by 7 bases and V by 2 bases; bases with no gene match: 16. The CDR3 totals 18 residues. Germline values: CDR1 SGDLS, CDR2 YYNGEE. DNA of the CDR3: TGTGCCAGCAGCGTCCCCCTGTGGAGGGGACAGGGTTTTAATGAGCAGTTCTTC. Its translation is CASSVPLWRGQGFNEQFF. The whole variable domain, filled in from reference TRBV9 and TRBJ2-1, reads DSGVTQTPKHLITATGQRVTLRCSPRSGDLSVYWYQQSLDQGLQFLIQYYNGEERAKGNILERFSAQQFPDLHSELNLSSLELGDSALYFCASSVPLWRGQGFNEQFFGPGTRLTVL.

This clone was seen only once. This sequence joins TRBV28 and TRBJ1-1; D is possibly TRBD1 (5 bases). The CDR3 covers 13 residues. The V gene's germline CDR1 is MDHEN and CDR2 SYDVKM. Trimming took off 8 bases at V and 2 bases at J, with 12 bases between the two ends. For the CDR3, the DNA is TGTGCCAGCCTCCGGGGGGTAAACACTGAAGCTTTCTTT. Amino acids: CASLRGVNTEAFF.